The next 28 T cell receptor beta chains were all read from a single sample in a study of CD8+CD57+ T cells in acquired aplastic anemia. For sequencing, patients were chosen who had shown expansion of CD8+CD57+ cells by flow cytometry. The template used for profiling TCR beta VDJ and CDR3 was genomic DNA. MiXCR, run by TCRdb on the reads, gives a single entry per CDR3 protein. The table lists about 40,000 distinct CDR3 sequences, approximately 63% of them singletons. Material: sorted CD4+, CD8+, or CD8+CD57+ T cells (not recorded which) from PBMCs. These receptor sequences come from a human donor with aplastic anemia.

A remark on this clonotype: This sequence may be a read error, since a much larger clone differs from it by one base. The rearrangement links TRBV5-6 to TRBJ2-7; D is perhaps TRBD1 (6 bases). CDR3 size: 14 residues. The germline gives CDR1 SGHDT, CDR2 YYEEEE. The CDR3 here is CASSLAGTINEPYF. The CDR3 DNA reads TGTGCCAGCAGCTTGGCGGGGACAATCAACGAGCCGTACTTC.

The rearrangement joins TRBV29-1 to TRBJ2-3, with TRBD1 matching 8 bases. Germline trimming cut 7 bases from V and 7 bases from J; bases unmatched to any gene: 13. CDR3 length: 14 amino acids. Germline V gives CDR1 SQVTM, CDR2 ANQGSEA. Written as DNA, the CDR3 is TGCAGCGCGAAAAGGGGGACAGGAAGGAATACGCAGTATTTT. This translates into CSAKRGTGRNTQYF.

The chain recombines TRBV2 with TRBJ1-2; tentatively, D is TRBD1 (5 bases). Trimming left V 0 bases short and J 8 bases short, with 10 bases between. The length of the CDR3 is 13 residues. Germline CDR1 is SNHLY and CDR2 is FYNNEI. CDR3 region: CASSEARAGGYTF. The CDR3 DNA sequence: TGTGCCAGCAGTGAAGCGAGGGCAGGGGGCTACACCTTC.

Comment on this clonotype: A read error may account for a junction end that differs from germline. CDR3 sequence: CGVGSYYEQYF. CDR3 nucleotide sequence: TGCGGCGTTGGATCTTACTACGAGCAGTACTTC. V and J are TRBV29-1 and TRBJ2-7; D is uncertain. This CDR3 contains 11 residues. Per germline, CDR1 SQVTM and CDR2 ANQGSEA.

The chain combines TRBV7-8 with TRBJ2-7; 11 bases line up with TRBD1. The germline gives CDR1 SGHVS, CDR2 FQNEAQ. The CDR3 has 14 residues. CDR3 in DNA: TGTGCTAGAAACCCGGGACAGGGGGGCGTCGAGCAGTACTTC. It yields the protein CARNPGQGGVEQYF.

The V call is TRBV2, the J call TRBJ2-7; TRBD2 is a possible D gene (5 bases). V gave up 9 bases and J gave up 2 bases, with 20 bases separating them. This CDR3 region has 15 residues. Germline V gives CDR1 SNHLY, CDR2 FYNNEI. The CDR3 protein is CARGVGGGPAYEQYF. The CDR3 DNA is TGTGCCAGGGGCGTTGGAGGTGGGCCAGCCTACGAGCAGTACTTC.

CDR3 sequence reads: CASSLGVPGQGVNTGELFF. CDR3 nucleotides: TGTGCCAGCAGCTTGGGCGTCCCGGGACAGGGTGTGAACACCGGGGAGCTGTTTTTT. The chain has TRBV5-4 and TRBJ2-2, with 9 bases lining up with TRBD1. With V trimmed by 0 bases and J by 1 base, 10 bases remained unmatched. CDR3 length equals 19 residues. In germline, CDR1 is SGHNT, CDR2 YYREEE (reference sequence).

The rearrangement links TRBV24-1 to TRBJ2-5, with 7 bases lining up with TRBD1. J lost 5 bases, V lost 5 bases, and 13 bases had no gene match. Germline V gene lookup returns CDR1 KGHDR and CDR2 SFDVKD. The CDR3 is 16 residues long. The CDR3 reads CATSAGLQGSGETQYF. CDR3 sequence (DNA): TGTGCCACCAGTGCGGGCCTACAGGGGTCCGGGGAGACCCAGTACTTC.

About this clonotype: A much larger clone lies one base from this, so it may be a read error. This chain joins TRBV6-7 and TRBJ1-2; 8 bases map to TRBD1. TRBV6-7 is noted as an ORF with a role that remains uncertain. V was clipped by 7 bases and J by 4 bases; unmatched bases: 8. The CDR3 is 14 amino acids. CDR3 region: CASTGQGWSYGYTF. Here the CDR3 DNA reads TGTGCCAGCACCGGACAGGGTTGGAGCTATGGCTACACCTTC.

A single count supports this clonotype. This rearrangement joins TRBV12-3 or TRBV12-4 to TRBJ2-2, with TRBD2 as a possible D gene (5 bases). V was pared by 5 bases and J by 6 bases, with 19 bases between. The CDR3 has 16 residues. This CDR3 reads CASSLLGIANAGELFF. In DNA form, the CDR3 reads TGTGCCAGCAGTCTCCTCGGGATTGCCAACGCCGGGGAGCTGTTTTTT.

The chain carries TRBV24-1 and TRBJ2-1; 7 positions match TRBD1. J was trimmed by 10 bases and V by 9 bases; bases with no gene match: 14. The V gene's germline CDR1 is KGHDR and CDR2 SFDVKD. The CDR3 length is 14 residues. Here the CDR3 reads CATDEGQDRLEQFF. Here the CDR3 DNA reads TGTGCCACCGATGAAGGTCAGGACAGGCTCGAGCAGTTCTTC.

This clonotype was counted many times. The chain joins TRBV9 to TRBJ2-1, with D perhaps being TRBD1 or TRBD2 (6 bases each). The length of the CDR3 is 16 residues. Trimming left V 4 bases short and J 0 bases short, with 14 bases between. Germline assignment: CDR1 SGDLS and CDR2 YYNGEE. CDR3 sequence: CASSSRGGYSYNEQFF. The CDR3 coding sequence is TGTGCCAGCAGCTCCCGAGGGGGGTACTCCTACAATGAGCAGTTCTTC.

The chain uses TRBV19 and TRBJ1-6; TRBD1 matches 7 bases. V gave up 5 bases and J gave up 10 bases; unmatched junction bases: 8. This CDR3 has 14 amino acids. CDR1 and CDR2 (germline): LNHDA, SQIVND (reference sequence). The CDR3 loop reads CASSRTGEGSPLHF. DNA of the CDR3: TGTGCCAGTAGTCGGACAGGCGAAGGGTCACCCCTCCACTTT.

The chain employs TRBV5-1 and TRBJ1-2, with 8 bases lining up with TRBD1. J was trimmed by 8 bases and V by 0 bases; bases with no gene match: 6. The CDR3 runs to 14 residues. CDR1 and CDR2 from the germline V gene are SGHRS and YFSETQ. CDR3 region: CASSLEATGVGYTF. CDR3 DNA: TGCGCCAGCAGCTTGGAAGCGACAGGGGTCGGCTACACCTTC.

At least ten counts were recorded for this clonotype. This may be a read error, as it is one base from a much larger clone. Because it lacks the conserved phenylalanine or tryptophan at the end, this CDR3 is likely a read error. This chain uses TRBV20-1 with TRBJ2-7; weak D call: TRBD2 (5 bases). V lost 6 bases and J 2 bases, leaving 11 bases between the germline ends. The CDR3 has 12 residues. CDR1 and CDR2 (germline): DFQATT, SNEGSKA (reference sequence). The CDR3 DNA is TGCAGTGCCTCGACTACGACCTACGAGCAGTACCTC. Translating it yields CSASTTTYEQYL.

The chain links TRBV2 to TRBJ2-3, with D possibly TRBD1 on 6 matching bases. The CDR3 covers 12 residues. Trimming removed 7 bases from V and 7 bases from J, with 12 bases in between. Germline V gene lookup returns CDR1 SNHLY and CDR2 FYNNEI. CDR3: CASTSQGNTQYF. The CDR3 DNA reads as TGTGCCAGCACCTCACAGGGAAATACGCAGTATTTT.

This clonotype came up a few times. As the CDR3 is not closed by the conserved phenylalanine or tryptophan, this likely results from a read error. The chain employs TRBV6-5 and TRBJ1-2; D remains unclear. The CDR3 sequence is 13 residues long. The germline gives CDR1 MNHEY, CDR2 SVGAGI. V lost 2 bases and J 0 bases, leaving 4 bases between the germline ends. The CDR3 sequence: CASSYATNYGYTS. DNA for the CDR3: TGTGCCAGCAGTTACGCAACTAACTATGGCTACACCTCC.

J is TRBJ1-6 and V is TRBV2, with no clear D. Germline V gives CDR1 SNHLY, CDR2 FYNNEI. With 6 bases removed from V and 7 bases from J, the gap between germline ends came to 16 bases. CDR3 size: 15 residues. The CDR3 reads CASRNVLVINSPLHF. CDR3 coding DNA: TGTGCCAGCAGGAATGTACTGGTAATCAATTCACCCCTCCACTTT.

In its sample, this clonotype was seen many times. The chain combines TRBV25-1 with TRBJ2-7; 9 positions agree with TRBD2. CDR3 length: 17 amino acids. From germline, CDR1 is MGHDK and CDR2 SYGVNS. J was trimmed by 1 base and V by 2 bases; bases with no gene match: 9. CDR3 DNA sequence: TGTGCCAGCAGTGAAATGGGGGAGCGGGGGGCTTCCTACGAGCAGTACTTC. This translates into CASSEMGERGASYEQYF.

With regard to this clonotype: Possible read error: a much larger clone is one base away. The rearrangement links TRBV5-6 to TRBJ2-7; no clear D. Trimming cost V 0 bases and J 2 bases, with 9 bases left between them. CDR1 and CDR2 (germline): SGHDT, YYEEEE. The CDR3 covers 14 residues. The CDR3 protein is CASSLERVTYEQYF. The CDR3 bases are TGTGCCAGCAGCTTGGAAAGGGTAACCTACGAGCAGTACTTC.

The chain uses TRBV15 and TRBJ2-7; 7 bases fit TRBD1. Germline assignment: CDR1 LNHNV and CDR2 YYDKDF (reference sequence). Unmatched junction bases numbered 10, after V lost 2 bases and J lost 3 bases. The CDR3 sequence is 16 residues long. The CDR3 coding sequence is TGTGCCACCAGCAGAACGTTGGGACAGACTTTCTACGAGCAGTACTTC. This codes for CATSRTLGQTFYEQYF.

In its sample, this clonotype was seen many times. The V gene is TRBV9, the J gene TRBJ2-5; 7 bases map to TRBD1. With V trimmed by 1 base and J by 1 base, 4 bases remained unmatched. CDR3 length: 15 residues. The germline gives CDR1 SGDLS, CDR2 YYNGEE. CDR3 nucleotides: TGTGCCAGCAGCGTAACAGGGGTGCCCCAAGAGACCCAGTACTTC. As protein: CASSVTGVPQETQYF.

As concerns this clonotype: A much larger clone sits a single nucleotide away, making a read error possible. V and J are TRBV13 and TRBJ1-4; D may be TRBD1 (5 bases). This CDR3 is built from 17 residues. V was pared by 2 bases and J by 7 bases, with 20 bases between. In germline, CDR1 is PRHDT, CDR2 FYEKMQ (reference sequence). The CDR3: CASSLNPGMGPSEKLFF. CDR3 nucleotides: TGTGCCAGCAGCTTAAACCCAGGGATGGGTCCTAGTGAAAAACTGTTTTTT.

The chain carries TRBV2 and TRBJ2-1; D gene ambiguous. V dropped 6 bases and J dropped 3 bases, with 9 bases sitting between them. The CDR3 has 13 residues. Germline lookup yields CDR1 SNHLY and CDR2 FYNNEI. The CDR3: CASSQGVYNEQFF. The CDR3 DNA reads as TGTGCCAGCAGCCAAGGTGTCTACAATGAGCAGTTCTTC.

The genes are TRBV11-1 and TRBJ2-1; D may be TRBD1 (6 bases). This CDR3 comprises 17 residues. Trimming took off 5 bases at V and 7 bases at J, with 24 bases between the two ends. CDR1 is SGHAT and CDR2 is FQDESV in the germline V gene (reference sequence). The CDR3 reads CASSHNRASPTMNEQFF. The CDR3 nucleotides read TGTGCCAGCAGCCACAACAGGGCCTCCCCTACAATGAATGAGCAGTTCTTC.

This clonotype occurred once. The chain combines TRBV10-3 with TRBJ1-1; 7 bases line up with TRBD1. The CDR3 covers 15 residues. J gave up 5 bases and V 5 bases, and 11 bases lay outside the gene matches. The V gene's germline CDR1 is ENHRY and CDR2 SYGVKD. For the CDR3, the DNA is TGTGCCATCAGTCCCGTCCTTGACAGGGTAACTGAAGCTTTCTTT. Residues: CAISPVLDRVTEAFF.

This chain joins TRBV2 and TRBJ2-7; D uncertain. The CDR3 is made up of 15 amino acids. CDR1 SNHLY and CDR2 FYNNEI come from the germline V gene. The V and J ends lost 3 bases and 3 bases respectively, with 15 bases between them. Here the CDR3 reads CASSELEPLLYEQYF. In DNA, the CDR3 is TGTGCCAGCAGTGAGCTAGAGCCCCTACTCTACGAGCAGTACTTC. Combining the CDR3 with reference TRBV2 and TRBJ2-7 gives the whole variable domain EPEVTQTPSHQVTQMGQEVILRCVPISNHLYFYWYRQILGQKVEFLVSFYNNEISEKSEIFDDQFSVERPDGSNFTLKIRSTKLEDSAMYFCASSELEPLLYEQYFGPGTRLTVT.

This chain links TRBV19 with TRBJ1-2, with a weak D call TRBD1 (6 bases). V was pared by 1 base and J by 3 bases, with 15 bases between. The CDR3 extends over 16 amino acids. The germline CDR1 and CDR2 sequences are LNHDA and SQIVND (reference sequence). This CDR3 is CASSIGPQGTHYGYTF. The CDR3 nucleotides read TGTGCCAGTAGTATAGGGCCACAGGGTACTCACTATGGCTACACCTTC.